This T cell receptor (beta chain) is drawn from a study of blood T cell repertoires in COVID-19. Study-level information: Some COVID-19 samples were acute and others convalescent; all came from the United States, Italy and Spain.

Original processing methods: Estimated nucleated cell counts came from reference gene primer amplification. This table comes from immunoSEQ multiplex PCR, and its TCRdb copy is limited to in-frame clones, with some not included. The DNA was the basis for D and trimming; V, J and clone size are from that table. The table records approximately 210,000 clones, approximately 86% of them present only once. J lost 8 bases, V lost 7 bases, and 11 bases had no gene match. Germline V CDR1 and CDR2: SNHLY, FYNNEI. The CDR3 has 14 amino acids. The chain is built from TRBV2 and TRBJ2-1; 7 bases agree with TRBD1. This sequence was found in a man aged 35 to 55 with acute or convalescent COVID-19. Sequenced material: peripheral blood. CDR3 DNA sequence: TGTGCCAGCATCGAAGAGGGGGCGATGGATGAGCAGTTCTTC. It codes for CASIEEGAMDEQFF. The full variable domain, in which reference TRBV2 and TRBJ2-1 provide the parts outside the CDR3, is EPEVTQTPSHQVTQMGQEVILRCVPISNHLYFYWYRQILGQKVEFLVSFYNNEISEKSEIFDDQFSVERPDGSNFTLKIRSTKLEDSAMYFCASIEEGAMDEQFFGPGTRLTVL.